This T cell receptor (beta chain) was sequenced for a study of blood T cell repertoires in COVID-19 (dated by TCRdb to the early 2020s). As for the study more broadly: Collaborator samples came from the United States, Italy and Spain and covered acute and convalescent phases of COVID-19. The material from the prospective study consisted of cDNA or gDNA derived from T cells, B-cell-depleted T cells, or PBMCs. Deeply sampled blood TCRbeta repertoires from subjects exposed to, actively infected with, or recovered from COVID-19 were included in the dataset. A freely available public database, intended as a resource for researchers studying the immune response to SARS-CoV-2, is where the repertoires were released. The samples were drawn from two sources: the first 160 participants of the ongoing ImmuneRACE study, and 950 to 1,500 subjects contributed by 6 global collaborators. Nearly every sample came with metadata listing a de-identified subject ID, COVID-19 status, age in years and sex. HLA class I and class II types, where available, came from metadata supplied by the sample provider rather than from assay-based typing. Overall study results and their limits: Clinical and demographic metadata were provided uncurated, with the amount varying by source and participant.

A note on this clone: This clone's antigen is unknown. No much larger clonotype is one base removed from it; base qualities were not supplied.

The collaborating institutions used their own protocols to collect whole blood in K2EDTA tubes. For TCRbeta analysis, collaborators shipped samples in one of three forms: frozen whole blood, isolated PBMCs, or DNA extracted from either of those sample types. For CDR1 and CDR2, the germline V gene lists KGHDR and SFDVKD. Trimmed from V: 2 bases; trimmed from J: 6 bases; junction bases lacking a gene match: 9. The CDR3 spans 17 residues, from the cysteine through the phenylalanine. Solely the CDR3 DNA is kept, with 51 bases framed from the first base. TCRbeta CDR3 regions were amplified from genomic DNA using the immunoSEQ Assay, a bias-controlled multiplex PCR. From the authors' description of their analysis: Within the assay, amplification of reference gene primers was used to estimate how many nucleated cells each sample contained. Sequence reads were collapsed and filtered to measure the absolute abundance of every unique TCRbeta CDR3 rearrangement. For each sample, productive Simpson clonality was calculated as the square root of Simpson's diversity index over productive rearrangements. TCRdb holds this immuneACCESS table with in-frame rearrangements only. Some clones are missing; in checked studies, unresolved V genes explain under half, and the rest has no known cause. The V and J calls and clone size are taken from that table; D and trimming were inferred from the DNA. The sample table holds about 190,000 clones, of which around 87% were seen once. The ten largest account for 0.6% to 0.8% of the sample.

Recombination linked TRBV24-1 to TRBJ2-2; 9 middle bases align to TRBD1. The specimen sequenced was peripheral blood. The TCR sequence derives from a man aged 45-65 years with acute or convalescent COVID-19. The sequenced DNA: TGTGCCACCAGTGATTACCAGGACAGGGGCAGGGCCGGGGAGCTGTTTTTT. This encodes CATSDYQDRGRAGELFF.